Listed here are 23 T cell receptor beta chains from one sample, sequenced in a study of blood T cell repertoires in COVID-19. Sequenced by immunoSEQ multiplex PCR; TCRdb stores in-frame clones only, minus some. The sample records about 150,000 clones, roughly 82% being singletons. The specimen sequenced was peripheral blood. Receptors originate from a human donor in a cohort sampled during active COVID-19.

The chain has TRBV6-6 and TRBJ1-1; D might be TRBD1 (6 bases). The CDR3 has 14 residues. V lost 7 bases, J lost 11 bases, and 23 bases lay in between. In germline, CDR1 is MNHNY, CDR2 SVGAGI (reference sequence). As DNA, the CDR3 is TGTGCCAGCACTCCCCCCGGGACAAAGATGGACGCTTTCTTT. It yields the protein CASTPPGTKMDAFF.

The gene calls are TRBV28 and TRBJ1-1; D unresolved. Germline assignment: CDR1 MDHEN and CDR2 SYDVKM. The CDR3 has 13 amino acids. Trimming removed 3 bases at V and 1 base at J, with 6 bases between. In DNA form, the CDR3 reads TGTGCCAGCAGTTTGGCAGAGAACACTGAAGCTTTCTTT. It is translated as CASSLAENTEAFF.

This clone has just one count. CDR3 sequence reads: CASSWGQGGNEQFF. The CDR3 region has the DNA TGCGCCAGCAGCTGGGGACAGGGGGGTAATGAGCAGTTCTTC. V is TRBV5-1 and J is TRBJ2-1; 11 bases match TRBD1. CDR3 size: 14 residues. V shed 3 bases and J 7 bases; nucleotides not matched to a gene: 3. CDR1 and CDR2 from the germline V gene are SGHRS and YFSETQ.

The chain carries TRBV6-5 and TRBJ2-1; 9 nucleotides agree with TRBD1. The V and J ends lost 6 bases and 4 bases, in that order; junction bases with no gene match: 4. Germline lookup yields CDR1 MNHEY and CDR2 SVGAGI. This CDR3 is built from 14 residues. CDR3 amino acids: CASSRDREYNEQFF. CDR3 DNA sequence: TGTGCCAGCAGCCGGGACAGGGAATACAATGAGCAGTTCTTC.

V and J are TRBV4-2 and TRBJ2-7; 7 bases are a match to TRBD1. In germline, CDR1 is LGHNA, CDR2 YNFKEQ. The CDR3 spans 16 residues. V was clipped by 3 bases and J by 4 bases; unmatched bases: 12. CDR3 residues: CASSQAEGGQRYEQYF. CDR3 DNA: TGTGCCAGCAGCCAGGCCGAAGGGGGACAGCGATACGAGCAGTACTTC.

V gene TRBV3-1 (or the pseudogene TRBV3-2) combines with J gene TRBJ2-7; 10 positions agree with TRBD2. The germline V gene encodes CDR1 LGHDT and CDR2 YNNKEL (reference sequence). J gave up 4 bases and V 5 bases, and 5 bases lay outside the gene matches. The CDR3 length is 14 residues. CDR3 nucleotides: TGTGCCAGCAGCTACACTAGCGGGGAGTACGAGCAGTACTTC. It is translated as CASSYTSGEYEQYF.

This chain uses TRBV19 with TRBJ1-4; D is possibly TRBD1 (5 bases). Germline loops: CDR1 LNHDA, CDR2 SQIVND (reference sequence). The CDR3 length is 16 residues. The V and J ends lost 4 bases and 8 bases respectively, with 20 bases between them. CDR3 DNA: TGTGCCAGTAGTACCCGTTCCGCCATACAGGAGGAAAAACTGTTTTTT. Translation gives CASSTRSAIQEEKLFF.

This clone has just a few counts. The chain couples TRBV27 to TRBJ1-1; D gene uncertain. The CDR3 consists of 13 residues. Trimming took off 5 bases at V and 1 base at J, with 8 bases between the two ends. Germline loops: CDR1 MNHEY, CDR2 SMNVEV (reference sequence). CDR3 amino acids: CASSSFSNTEAFF. The CDR3 DNA reads as TGTGCCAGCAGTAGCTTTTCGAACACTGAAGCTTTCTTT.

The chain carries TRBV5-5 and TRBJ1-1; unclear D gene. Germline V gene data show CDR1 as SGHKS and CDR2 as YYEKEE (reference sequence). The CDR3 contains 14 residues. V was pared by 2 bases and J by 2 bases, with 10 bases between. CDR3 DNA: TGTGCCAGCAGCTTCGAGGGTGCAAACACTGAAGCTTTCTTT. Protein sequence: CASSFEGANTEAFF.

V and J are TRBV6-1 and TRBJ2-1; maybe TRBD1 (5 bases). The V gene lost 3 bases and the J gene lost 0 bases, with 9 bases spanning the gap. The germline V gene has CDR1 MNHNS and CDR2 SASEGT. The CDR3 totals 15 residues. The CDR3: CASSDTGASYNEQFF. The CDR3 DNA is TGTGCCAGCAGTGACACAGGAGCCTCCTACAATGAGCAGTTCTTC.

The chain carries TRBV6-1 and TRBJ1-5; D not resolved. CDR1 and CDR2 (germline): MNHNS, SASEGT. The CDR3 is 14 amino acids. V shed 1 base and J shed 11 bases, with 15 bases lying between them. CDR3 amino acids: CASSEGFVSEAQHF. The CDR3 nucleotides read TGTGCCAGCAGTGAAGGCTTCGTATCGGAGGCCCAGCATTTT.

This clone was seen more than once but under ten times. The rearrangement uses TRBV6-5 and TRBJ2-7; TRBD1 matches at 8 bases. The CDR3 loop spans 12 amino acids. J lost 2 bases, V lost 7 bases, and 1 base had no gene match. CDR1 is MNHEY, CDR2 SVGAGI, per germline. Here the CDR3 reads CASMTGAYEQYF. The DNA of the CDR3 is TGTGCCAGCATGACAGGGGCCTACGAGCAGTACTTC.

This rearrangement joins TRBV6-1 to TRBJ2-7; 7 bases map to TRBD2. This CDR3 has 14 residues. Germline V gene sequence: CDR1 MNHNS, CDR2 SASEGT. With V trimmed by 2 bases and J by 1 base, 2 bases remained unmatched. For the CDR3, the DNA is TGTGCCAGCAGTGAAAGGGAGGGTTCCTACGAGCAGTACGTC. Its protein product is CASSEREGSYEQYV.

The CDR3: CAISESEQPQHF. The CDR3 DNA sequence: TGTGCCATCAGTGAGTCGGAGCAGCCCCAGCATTTT. V gene TRBV10-3 combines with J gene TRBJ1-5; no clear D. The CDR3 extends over 12 amino acids. CDR1 is ENHRY and CDR2 is SYGVKD in the germline V gene. V was trimmed by 0 bases and J by 7 bases, leaving 4 bases between them.

In its sample, this clone was seen a few times. This CDR3 reads CASSSQGGGQPQHF. The CDR3 nucleotides are TGTGCCAGCTCATCCCAGGGAGGGGGTCAGCCCCAGCATTTT. The chain employs TRBV2 and TRBJ1-5; possible D gene TRBD1, 6 bases. The CDR3 runs to 14 residues. Per germline, CDR1 SNHLY and CDR2 FYNNEI. Trimming pared 8 bases from V and 6 bases from J, leaving 17 bases between.

The V and J genes are TRBV30 and TRBJ1-5; a weak D match, TRBD1 (6 bases). With 5 bases removed from V and 4 bases from J, the gap between germline ends came to 15 bases. The CDR3 length is 14 residues. Germline V gene sequence: CDR1 GTSNPN, CDR2 SVGIG (reference sequence). Written as DNA, the CDR3 is TGTGCCTGGGCAGACAGGACCTTAAATCAGCCCCAGCATTTT. It codes for CAWADRTLNQPQHF.

This chain uses TRBV29-1 with TRBJ1-1, with unresolved D. V lost 6 bases, J lost 3 bases, and 14 bases lay in between. Germline CDR1 and CDR2: SQVTM and ANQGSEA. The CDR3 is made up of 13 amino acids. The CDR3 reads CSVGRGRDTEAFF. The CDR3 bases are TGCAGCGTCGGGCGAGGGAGGGACACTGAAGCTTTCTTT.

This clone turned up a few times. V usage is TRBV5-4 and J usage is TRBJ2-7; 7 nucleotides match TRBD1. Germline lookup yields CDR1 SGHNT and CDR2 YYREEE (reference sequence). Losses at the gene ends were 7 bases for V and 4 bases for J; bases not matched to a gene: 5. The CDR3 loop spans 12 amino acids. This chain's CDR3 is CASDRDGYEQYF. CDR3 nucleotides: TGTGCCAGCGACAGGGACGGGTACGAGCAGTACTTC.

The V and J genes are TRBV11-3 and TRBJ1-1; TRBD1 matches at 8 bases. The length of the CDR3 is 14 residues. In germline, CDR1 is SGHNT, CDR2 YENEEA. V was pared by 5 bases and J by 3 bases, with 5 bases of the junction left unmatched. The CDR3 sequence is CASSPGQGDTEAFF. DNA of the CDR3: TGTGCCAGCAGCCCCGGACAGGGCGACACTGAAGCTTTCTTT.

This clone appeared once. The V call is TRBV28, the J call TRBJ2-1; 9 bases are shared with TRBD1. Germline lookup yields CDR1 MDHEN and CDR2 SYDVKM. After removal of 6 bases from V and 6 bases from J, the junction contained 6 bases not matched to a gene. This CDR3 has 14 amino acids. CDR3 DNA: TGTGCCAGCAGCCGGGACAGGGTCTCCAATGAGCAGTTCTTC. It specifies CASSRDRVSNEQFF.

The V and J genes are TRBV7-6 and TRBJ1-1; 9 bases map to TRBD1. The V gene's germline CDR1 is SGHVS and CDR2 FNYEAQ. V trimming: 3 bases; J trimming: 2 bases; junction bases outside the gene matches: 4. The CDR3 extends over 15 amino acids. The CDR3 coding sequence is TGTGCCAGCAGCTTCGGGACAGGGAGCAACACTGAAGCTTTCTTT. Residues: CASSFGTGSNTEAFF.

The rearrangement uses TRBV5-6 and TRBJ2-7, with D possibly matching TRBD1 (5 bases). The V end lost 4 bases, the J end lost 2 bases, and 10 bases lay between the germline ends. The germline CDR1 and CDR2 sequences are SGHDT and YYEEEE. This CDR3 region has 13 residues. The DNA of the CDR3 is TGTGCCAGCAGCCCGCAGGGTACCTACGAGCAGTACTTC. It is translated as CASSPQGTYEQYF.

The genes are TRBV12-5 and TRBJ1-1, with TRBD1 as a possible D gene (6 bases). The germline gives CDR1 LGHNT, CDR2 FRNRAP. The V and J ends lost 5 bases and 4 bases respectively, with 17 bases between them. This CDR3 spans 15 amino acids. The CDR3 DNA is TGTGCTAGTGGTCGAACCGGGACACTGAGCACTGAAGCTTTCTTT. The encoded protein is CASGRTGTLSTEAFF.